A single sample is the source of the 22 T cell receptor beta chains below, sequenced in a study of shared clonotypes between healthy human individuals. Clones were sequenced by immunoSEQ multiplex PCR, and TCRdb holds only the in-frame ones, with some missing. The table shows 450,000 or so clones, with approximately 71% occurring only once. The specimen sequenced was PBMCs. Receptors originate from a woman aged 40 to 49 in good health. Some clones in this sample may be carry-over from other donors' samples.

The chain couples TRBV4-1 to TRBJ1-4; D ambiguous. Germline loops: CDR1 MGHRA, CDR2 YSYEKL. The CDR3 sequence is 16 residues long. V shed 1 base and J shed 4 bases, with 13 bases lying between them. The CDR3 spells CASSQVGPGYNEKLFF. The CDR3 bases are TGCGCCAGCAGCCAAGTTGGTCCGGGGTATAATGAAAAACTGTTTTTT.

The chain carries TRBV28 and TRBJ2-7; a possible D gene is TRBD1 (5 bases). CDR1 MDHEN and CDR2 SYDVKM come from the germline V gene. The CDR3 extends over 15 amino acids. The V end lost 3 bases, the J end lost 3 bases, and 15 bases lay between the germline ends. CDR3 DNA sequence: TGTGCCAGCAGTTTTGTTGGCCAGGGCCACTACGAGCAGTACTTC. Its protein is CASSFVGQGHYEQYF.

This clone was counted many times. The rearrangement uses TRBV6-5 and TRBJ2-7; no firm D call. Trimming removed 6 bases at V and 7 bases at J, with 10 bases between. Germline CDR1 and CDR2: MNHEY and SVGAGI. The CDR3 is made up of 11 amino acids. This CDR3 reads CASRTFGEQYF. In nucleotides, the CDR3 is TGTGCCAGCAGGACCTTTGGGGAGCAGTACTTC.

With respect to this clone: A single base is all that separates this from a far larger clone, so a read error is likely. This chain uses TRBV7-9 with TRBJ1-1; D is uncertain. Germline V gives CDR1 SEHNR, CDR2 FQNEAQ (reference sequence). The V gene lost 1 base and the J gene lost 0 bases, with 3 bases spanning the gap. This CDR3 is built from 13 residues. This CDR3 is CASSLGMNTEAFF. Here the CDR3 DNA reads TGTGCCAGCAGCTTAGGCATGAACACTGAAGCTTTCTTT.

As to this clone: With a far larger clone one base away, a read error is the likely cause. Additional DNA sequences in this sample encode the identical CDR3. The chain employs TRBV5-4 and TRBJ1-2, with D unresolved. Per the germline V gene, CDR1 is SGHNT and CDR2 is YYREEE (reference sequence). This CDR3 is built from 12 residues. CDR3 sequence: CASSDNIYGYTF. The CDR3 coding sequence is TGTGCCAGCAGCGATAACATCTATGGTTACACCTTC.

This clone was found once. The chain carries TRBV9 and TRBJ2-6; 8 nucleotides align to TRBD1. The CDR3 runs to 19 residues. J was trimmed by 0 bases and V by 0 bases; bases with no gene match: 8. Germline V CDR1 and CDR2: SGDLS, YYNGEE. The CDR3 loop is CASSVDPTGAHSGANVLTF. In nucleotides, the CDR3 is TGTGCCAGCAGCGTAGATCCGACAGGGGCCCACTCTGGGGCCAACGTCCTGACTTTC.

The chain recombines TRBV2 with TRBJ2-1; D might be TRBD2 (5 bases). The V gene's germline CDR1 is SNHLY and CDR2 FYNNEI. The CDR3 length is 11 residues. Trimming took 4 bases from V and 10 from J, leaving 8 bases between them. The CDR3 loop is CASSVLAEQFF. The CDR3, as DNA: TGTGCCAGCAGTGTATTAGCGGAGCAGTTCTTC.

The chain recombines TRBV10-3 with TRBJ2-1; D is unresolved. CDR1 ENHRY and CDR2 SYGVKD come from the germline V gene. V lost 4 bases to trimming and J lost 0 bases, with 7 bases between them. CDR3 length: 14 residues. CDR3 coding DNA: TGTGCCATCAGTGCATCGGTCTCCTACAATGAGCAGTTCTTC. Residues: CAISASVSYNEQFF.

The chain carries TRBV4-1 and TRBJ1-2; 9 bases are a match to TRBD1. In germline, CDR1 is MGHRA, CDR2 YSYEKL. V lost 3 bases and J lost 8; bases outside the gene matches: 4. The CDR3 totals 13 residues. DNA of the CDR3: TGCGCCAGCAGCCACCCCGGGACAGGGGGCTACACCTTC. Protein sequence: CASSHPGTGGYTF.

This clone was picked up many times. Different DNA sequences within this sample yield the same CDR3. The gene calls are TRBV11-2 and TRBJ2-7; D is ambiguous. This CDR3 comprises 13 residues. The V and J ends lost 2 bases and 3 bases respectively, with 8 bases between them. Per germline, CDR1 SGHAT and CDR2 FQNNGV. The CDR3, as DNA: TGTGCCAGCAGCTTACGAGCTCACTACGAGCAGTACTTC. Translated: CASSLRAHYEQYF.

The chain recombines TRBV5-1 with TRBJ1-2, with no clear D. V shed 0 bases and J shed 4 bases, with 10 bases lying between them. This CDR3 has 14 amino acids. CDR1 is SGHRS, CDR2 YFSETQ, per germline. The CDR3 DNA is TGCGCCAGCAGCTTGGATGCAGGCGGCTATGGCTACACCTTC. This translates into CASSLDAGGYGYTF. The full variable domain, completed using reference TRBV5-1 and TRBJ1-2, is KAGVTQTPRYLIKTRGQQVTLSCSPISGHRSVSWYQQTPGQGLQFLFEYFSETQRNKGNFPGRFSGRQFSNSRSEMNVSTLELGDSALYLCASSLDAGGYGYTFGSGTRLTVV.

This chain joins TRBV6-6 and TRBJ1-4; weak D call: TRBD1 (6 bases). The germline V gene has CDR1 MNHNY and CDR2 SVGAGI (reference sequence). The CDR3 covers 15 residues. The V end was cut by 6 bases, the J end by 7 bases, with 18 bases between. The CDR3 DNA is TGTGCCAGCAGGTTACAGGGAGGGGGGGCTGAAAAACTGTTTTTT. Its translation: CASRLQGGGAEKLFF.

Here the CDR3 reads CASTELGVRGEQYF. In nucleotides, the CDR3 is TGTGCCAGCACCGAACTGGGGGTGAGAGGCGAGCAGTACTTC. This chain connects TRBV6-1 to TRBJ2-7, with D possibly being TRBD1 or TRBD2 (5 bases each). The germline V and J ends were trimmed by 7 bases and 6 bases, with 19 bases remaining between them. Germline V CDR1 and CDR2: MNHNS, SASEGT. The CDR3 length is 14 residues.

The chain is built from TRBV7-2 and TRBJ2-7; 7 nucleotides agree with TRBD2. The CDR3 loop spans 14 amino acids. Looked up from germline, CDR1 is SGHTA and CDR2 is FQGNSA. Trimming at V came to 5 bases and at J to 4 bases, leaving 8 bases not matched to a gene. CDR3 amino acids: CASSPRTSYYEQYF. CDR3 in DNA: TGTGCCAGCAGCCCGAGGACTAGTTATTACGAGCAGTACTTC. The variable domain in full, with the rest retrieved from reference TRBV7-2 and TRBJ2-7, is GAGVSQSPSNKVTEKGKDVELRCDPISGHTALYWYRQSLGQGLEFLIYFQGNSAPDKSGLPSDRFSAERTGGSVSTLTIQRTQQEDSAVYLCASSPRTSYYEQYFGPGTRLTVT.

V gene TRBV6-5 combines with J gene TRBJ1-2, with D tentatively TRBD1 (6 bases). CDR1 and CDR2 (germline): MNHEY, SVGAGI. V gave up 0 bases and J gave up 7 bases, with 9 bases separating them. The CDR3 loop spans 13 amino acids. The CDR3 DNA sequence: TGTGCCAGCAGTTACTCCACAGGGTTTGGCTACACCTTC. Translated, it gives CASSYSTGFGYTF.

To note about this clone: With a far larger clone one base away, a read error is the likely cause. The same CDR3 is also encoded by other DNA sequences in this sample. The J gene is TRBJ1-5, the V gene TRBV6-1, with no clear D. The CDR3 covers 13 residues. Germline V gene data show CDR1 as MNHNS and CDR2 as SASEGT. V was shortened by 5 bases and J by 7 bases, with 12 bases between the two germline ends. CDR3 loop: CASSREPRQPQHF. The CDR3 bases are TGTGCCAGCAGTAGAGAGCCACGACAGCCCCAGCATTTT.

The chain uses TRBV27 and TRBJ2-3; the D gene could be TRBD1 or TRBD2 (5 bases each). V lost 10 bases and J 6 bases, leaving 17 bases between the germline ends. Germline V gives CDR1 MNHEY, CDR2 SMNVEV (reference sequence). The CDR3 runs 13 residues. In nucleotides, the CDR3 is TGTGCCATCCCGGGACGGAGCAAGGATACGCAGTATTTT. Protein product: CAIPGRSKDTQYF.

The chain joins TRBV11-2 to TRBJ2-7; the D is unclear. V lost 3 bases to trimming and J lost 2 bases, with 8 bases between them. Germline CDR1 SGHAT, CDR2 FQNNGV. This CDR3 comprises 13 residues. CDR3 residues: CASSLGRTYEQYF. In DNA, the CDR3 is TGTGCCAGCAGCTTGGGTAGGACCTACGAGCAGTACTTC.

Comments on this clone: One base separates it from a far larger clone, so it is likely a read error. The chain uses TRBV29-1 and TRBJ1-1, with D unresolved. The length of the CDR3 is 13 residues. The germline V gene has CDR1 SQVTM and CDR2 ANQGSEA. The CDR3 DNA is TGCAACGTTGACGCAGCCGGGAACACTGAAGCTTTCTTT. Translated, it gives CNVDAAGNTEAFF. The variable domain in full, completed from reference TRBV29-1 and TRBJ1-1, reads SAVISQKPSRDICQRGTSLTIQCQVDSQVTMMFWYRQQPGQSLTLIATANQGSEATYESGFVIDKFPISRPNLTFSTLTVSNMSPEDSSIYLCNVDAAGNTEAFFGQGTRLTVV.

A remark on this clone: A read error is likely here: a far larger clone is one base away. The sample has other DNA sequences that encode this CDR3 too. The chain links TRBV29-1 to TRBJ2-7; D might be TRBD2 (5 bases). V lost 7 bases and J lost 1, with 14 bases in between. The CDR3 runs to 13 residues. Germline values: CDR1 SQVTM, CDR2 ANQGSEA. The DNA of the CDR3 is TGCAGCGCCAAGAGAACGGGGTCCTACGAGCAGTACTTC. This gives the protein CSAKRTGSYEQYF.

The chain carries TRBV29-1 and TRBJ2-7; 9 bases agree with TRBD2. J gave up 0 bases and V 5 bases, and 5 bases lay outside the gene matches. CDR1 SQVTM and CDR2 ANQGSEA come from the germline V gene. The CDR3 has 14 residues. CDR3 nucleotide sequence: TGCAGCGTTTTAGCGGGAGCGAGCTCCTACGAGCAGTACTTC. It specifies CSVLAGASSYEQYF.

The rearrangement uses TRBV30 and TRBJ1-3, with a weak D call TRBD1 (5 bases). The germline V gene has CDR1 GTSNPN and CDR2 SVGIG (reference sequence). V was cut by 3 bases and J by 1 base, with 10 bases left in between. The CDR3 length is 14 residues. This CDR3 reads CAWSGGSSGNTIYF. Written as DNA, the CDR3 is TGTGCCTGGAGCGGGGGGTCTTCTGGAAACACCATATATTTT.